Below are 20 T cell receptor beta chains sequenced from a single sample in a study of blood T cells in healthy people across ages. A second PCR, run for about 7 to 11 cycles, used a sample-barcoded 5' primer plus a J-beta primer mix. TCRdb ran MiXCR on the 5' RACE reads and lists one entry per CDR3 protein. The repertoire consists of approximately 800,000 distinct CDR3 sequences, with around two thirds occurring once and the leading ten covering 28%. The sample taken for sequencing was blood. These receptors all stem from a man younger than 45 in good health.

Comment on this clonotype: A junction boundary mismatches the germline segment, possibly from a read error. This chain joins TRBV10-3 and TRBJ2-5; D gene ambiguous. Germline lookup yields CDR1 ENHRY and CDR2 SYGVKD. CDR3 length: 13 residues. The CDR3 here is CATSDGRSDTQYF. Written as DNA, the CDR3 is TGCGCCACCTCGGACGGTCGGTCTGACACCCAGTACTTC.

The genes are TRBV20-1 and TRBJ1-2; D gene uncertain. Germline V lookup: CDR1 DFQATT, CDR2 SNEGSKA (reference sequence). The CDR3 is made up of 13 amino acids. V was shortened by 0 bases and J by 1 base, with 6 bases between the two germline ends. The CDR3 is CSARDKFNYGYTF. The CDR3 DNA sequence: TGCAGTGCTAGAGACAAGTTTAACTATGGCTACACCTTC.

This clonotype turned up a few times. The chain couples TRBV7-9 to TRBJ2-1, with D possibly TRBD1 on 5 matching bases. The CDR3 spans 12 residues. Germline values: CDR1 SEHNR, CDR2 FQNEAQ (reference sequence). V gave up 5 bases and J gave up 8 bases, with 10 bases separating them. Here the CDR3 DNA reads TGTGCCAGCAGCCGACGGACACATGAGCAGTTCTTC. It encodes CASSRRTHEQFF.

The chain carries TRBV7-9 and TRBJ2-3; no reliable D call. Germline V lookup: CDR1 SEHNR, CDR2 FQNEAQ (reference sequence). The CDR3 covers 15 residues. Trimming shortened V by 5 bases and J by 4 bases, and 16 bases separated the two germline ends. The chain's CDR3 is CASSPVGPGPDTQYF. The CDR3 DNA sequence: TGTGCCAGCAGCCCCGTGGGTCCTGGTCCAGATACGCAGTATTTT.

The rearrangement uses TRBV4-2 and TRBJ2-2; 7 bases align to TRBD1. The CDR3 totals 19 residues. Per the germline V gene, CDR1 is LGHNA and CDR2 is YNFKEQ. Losses at the gene ends were 4 bases for V and 0 bases for J; bases not matched to a gene: 14. The DNA for the CDR3 is TGTGCCAGCAGCCCCCTTAAGGGGACAGCAACCTCGAACACCGGGGAGCTGTTTTTT. Its protein product is CASSPLKGTATSNTGELFF.

The table lists this clonotype with a few counts. The chain uses TRBV24-1 and TRBJ2-1, with 8 nucleotides matching TRBD1. The ends lost 3 bases at V and 0 bases at J; junction bases unmatched: 9. CDR1 and CDR2 (germline): KGHDR, SFDVKD. The CDR3 extends over 18 amino acids. The CDR3 nucleotides read TGTGCCACCAGTGATCCGAGGACAGGGAAGAGCTCCTACAATGAGCAGTTCTTC. This codes for CATSDPRTGKSSYNEQFF.

This chain uses TRBV6-2 or TRBV6-3 with TRBJ2-7; the match to TRBD1 covers 8 bases. The DNA matches TRBJ2-5 better at its end, which makes the J call doubtful. The CDR3 is 16 residues long. CDR1 and CDR2 (germline): MNHEY, SVGEGT. The CDR3 protein is CASSSYRQGSRETQYF. The CDR3 DNA is TGTGCCAGCAGTTCTTACAGACAGGGGAGTCGAGAGACCCAGTACTTC.

J is TRBJ2-3 and V is TRBV18, with D possibly TRBD1 on 5 matching bases. The CDR3 has 15 amino acids. Trimming stripped 2 bases from V and 5 bases from J, with 14 bases between. Germline assignment: CDR1 KGHSH and CDR2 LQKENI. The CDR3 sequence is CASSPMSLGVDTQYF. In DNA, the CDR3 is TGTGCCAGCTCACCAATGTCGCTAGGGGTAGATACGCAGTATTTT.

The chain carries TRBV7-2 and TRBJ2-1; 8 nucleotides line up with TRBD2. This CDR3 contains 13 residues. CDR1 and CDR2 from the germline V gene are SGHTA and FQGNSA. The CDR3 nucleotides read TGTGGGACCTCTGGCGGGAGGTACAATGAGCAGTTCTTC. Translation gives CGTSGGRYNEQFF.

The chain is built from TRBV7-3 and TRBJ2-1; 7 nucleotides agree with TRBD1. CDR1 and CDR2 (germline): SGHTA, FQGTGA. The CDR3 is 15 residues long. With V trimmed by 5 bases and J by 4 bases, 8 bases remained unmatched. CDR3 sequence reads: CASSLDGQEYNEQFF. The CDR3 DNA reads as TGTGCCAGCAGCCTTGATGGACAGGAATACAATGAGCAGTTCTTC.

This rearrangement joins TRBV7-8 to TRBJ2-1; 11 bases are a match to TRBD1. The length of the CDR3 is 14 residues. Germline V CDR1 and CDR2: SGHVS, FQNEAQ. V gave up 7 bases and J gave up 7 bases; unmatched junction bases: 6. This CDR3 reads CASNLGTGGNEQFF. The DNA of the CDR3 is TGTGCCAGCAACCTAGGGACAGGGGGAAATGAGCAGTTCTTC. The full variable domain, completed using reference TRBV7-8 and TRBJ2-1, is GAGVSQSPRYKVAKRGQDVALRCDPISGHVSLFWYQQALGQGPEFLTYFQNEAQLDKSGLPSDRFFAERPEGSVSTLKIQRTQQEDSAVYLCASNLGTGGNEQFFGPGTRLTVL.

Comments on this clonotype: A read error is possible here, since a much larger clone lies one base away. This sequence joins TRBV20-1 and TRBJ1-6; no clear D. Germline CDR1 is DFQATT and CDR2 is SNEGSKA (reference sequence). The CDR3 consists of 14 residues. V shed 0 bases and J shed 8 bases, with 11 bases lying between them. Here the CDR3 DNA reads TGCAGTGCTAGAGATCCCCAGTATGATTCACCCCTCCACTTT. It specifies CSARDPQYDSPLHF.

The chain uses TRBV9 and TRBJ2-2; no firm D call. The CDR3 totals 13 residues. Between the trimmed V and J ends, which lost 4 bases and 6 bases, there was a span of 10 bases. The germline gives CDR1 SGDLS, CDR2 YYNGEE. The CDR3 region has the DNA TGTGCCAGCAGCCCCCCCAATTCCGGGGAGCTGTTTTTT. Its protein product is CASSPPNSGELFF.

This clonotype has more than one count but fewer than ten. This chain links TRBV3-1 with TRBJ2-1, with D unresolved. Germline values: CDR1 LGHDT, CDR2 YNNKEL (reference sequence). The CDR3 loop spans 15 amino acids. Trimming took 0 bases from V and 2 from J, leaving 8 bases between them. The CDR3 loop is CASSQEAFPYNEQFF. DNA of the CDR3: TGTGCCAGCAGCCAAGAAGCGTTCCCCTACAATGAGCAGTTCTTC.

In this sample, this clonotype turned up a few times. The chain has TRBV7-9 and TRBJ2-1; 9 positions match TRBD1. Looked up from germline, CDR1 is SEHNR and CDR2 is FQNEAQ (reference sequence). Unmatched junction bases numbered 0, after V lost 6 bases and J lost 0 bases. The CDR3 consists of 14 residues. CDR3 nucleotide sequence: TGTGCCAGCAGGGGACAGGGCTCCTACAATGAGCAGTTCTTC. It yields the protein CASRGQGSYNEQFF.

This clonotype was observed once. The rearrangement links TRBV7-9 to TRBJ1-6; 11 bases agree with TRBD1. The J segment lost 10 bases and the V segment lost 0 bases, leaving 11 bases of the junction unmatched. In germline, CDR1 is SEHNR, CDR2 FQNEAQ (reference sequence). The CDR3 is made up of 18 amino acids. CDR3 DNA: TGTGCCAGCAGCTTAGCGCCCGGACAGGGGGCGCCCCGGTCACCCCTCCACTTT. Translated: CASSLAPGQGAPRSPLHF.

The chain links TRBV29-1 to TRBJ2-4; either TRBD1 or TRBD2 may supply D (6 bases each). The J call may be in error: the DNA end matches TRBJ2-7 better. Germline CDR1 SQVTM, CDR2 ANQGSEA. This CDR3 comprises 14 residues. The CDR3, as DNA: TGCAGCGTTTCTGGGGAGAGGGGGGCCTACGAGCAGTACTTC. Translating it yields CSVSGERGAYEQYF.

The gene calls are TRBV4-3 and TRBJ2-7, with 8 positions matching TRBD2. Per the germline V gene, CDR1 is LGHNA and CDR2 is YSLEER. The CDR3 has 16 residues. With 0 bases clipped from V and 5 bases from J, the junction kept 9 bases outside the gene matches. This CDR3 is CASSQETSSGSDEQYF. In DNA form, the CDR3 reads TGCGCCAGCAGCCAAGAAACCTCCAGCGGGAGCGACGAGCAGTACTTC.

The rearrangement links TRBV7-9 to TRBJ2-7; D not certain. The CDR3 is 13 residues long. With 5 bases removed from V and 5 bases from J, the gap between germline ends came to 13 bases. The germline V gene has CDR1 SEHNR and CDR2 FQNEAQ (reference sequence). CDR3 sequence (DNA): TGTGCCAGCAGCCCACATAATTCCCACGAGCAGTACTTC. Amino acids: CASSPHNSHEQYF.

The count of this clonotype is one. The V and J genes are TRBV5-1 and TRBJ2-3; TRBD2 agrees at 10 bases. CDR1 and CDR2 (germline): SGHRS, YFSETQ. The V and J ends lost 3 bases and 0 bases, in that order; junction bases with no gene match: 4. The CDR3 loop spans 16 amino acids. CDR3 residues: CASSWRTSGSTDTQYF. Here the CDR3 DNA reads TGCGCCAGCAGCTGGAGGACTAGCGGAAGCACAGATACGCAGTATTTT.